The clone carrying this T cell receptor beta chain has just one count. The V end was cut by 8 bases, the J end by 6 bases, with 15 bases between. The CDR3 covers 12 residues. Germline lookup yields CDR1 GTSNPN and CDR2 SVGIG (reference sequence). This entry belongs to a study of glioma-infiltrating T cells after dendritic cell vaccination. Across the whole study: Patients received autologous tumor lysate-pulsed dendritic cell vaccination between about 2002 and 2013.

TCRdb keeps only in-frame clones here, not all; method: immunoSEQ multiplex PCR. The table lists about 110,000 clones, 85% to 90% of them singletons, with approximately 2.7% in the top ten. Time point of the sample: after dendritic cell vaccination, including at tumor progression/relapse. Isocitrate dehydrogenase mutation was absent in all glioblastoma patients. This TCR was recovered from a human donor with glioblastoma. This chain joins TRBV30 and TRBJ2-3, with TRBD2 as a possible D gene (5 bases). The sequencing used blood, collected after dendritic cell vaccination. The CDR3 coding sequence is TGTGCCGCCACCCGGGCGGGCGATACGCAGTATTTT. Protein product: CAATRAGDTQYF. Drawing the rest from reference TRBV30 and TRBJ2-3, the complete variable domain is SQTIHQWPATLVQPVGSPLSLECTVEGTSNPNLYWYRQAAGRGLQLLFYSVGIGQISSEVPQNLSASRPQDRQFILSSKKLLLSDSGFYLCAATRAGDTQYFGPGTRLTVL.